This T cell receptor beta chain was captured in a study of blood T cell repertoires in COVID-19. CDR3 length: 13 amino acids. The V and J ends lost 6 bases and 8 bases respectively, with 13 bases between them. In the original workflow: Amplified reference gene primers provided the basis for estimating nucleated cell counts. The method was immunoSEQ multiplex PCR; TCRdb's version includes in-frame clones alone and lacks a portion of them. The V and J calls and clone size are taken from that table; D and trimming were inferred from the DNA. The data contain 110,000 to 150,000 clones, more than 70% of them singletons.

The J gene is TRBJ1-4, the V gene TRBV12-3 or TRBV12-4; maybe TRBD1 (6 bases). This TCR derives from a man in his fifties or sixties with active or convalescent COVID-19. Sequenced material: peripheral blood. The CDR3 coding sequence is TGTGCCAGCAGAAAAAAGGGACACGAAAAACTGTTTTTT. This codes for CASRKKGHEKLFF.